The clone carrying this T cell receptor beta chain has ten or more counts. TCRdb passed the PCR reads through MiXCR, listing each CDR3 protein once. This sample has 550,000 to 750,000 distinct CDR3 sequences; less than 20% occur once, and the top ten carry roughly 0.83%. The sample is drawn from a study of molecular identifiers for immune sequencing clone quantification. CDR1 KGHDR and CDR2 SFDVKD come from the germline V gene. The CDR3 has 17 amino acids. With 6 bases clipped from V and 4 bases from J, the junction kept 14 bases outside the gene matches. This clonotype originated in a human donor in good health. Some libraries in this study had Jurkat cell RNA spiked in. Sequenced sample: naive CD8+ T cells from blood, with Jurkat cell RNA spiked in. Subset reported: FACS-sorted CD8+CD4-CCR7+CD45RA+ naive T cells. This sequence joins TRBV24-1 and TRBJ1-5; 7 bases are a match to TRBD1. The CDR3: CATSNGVRTGGNQPQHF. The CDR3 DNA follows: TGTGCCACCAGTAATGGAGTCAGGACAGGAGGAAATCAGCCCCAGCATTTT.